The rows below give T cell receptor beta chains drawn from one sample of a study of T cell repertoires in cytomegalovirus infection. Antigens of these TCRs are unknown. One entry per CDR3 protein results from TCRdb running MiXCR on the reads. The sample records about 900,000 distinct CDR3 sequences, around 30% being singletons. The source was cultured CD8+ T cells from PBMCs, collected from culture after CMV antigen stimulation. Every receptor here comes from a human donor in good health (CMV status not recorded). Some clones in this sample may be carry-over from other donors' samples. The CDR3 runs from the conserved cysteine through the conserved F or W. The order of the fields is V gene, clone size, J gene, CDR3 protein. Some rows have no size entry. The others give once, few or many, or a class for an expanded clone.

V gene: TRBV11-2; clone size: NA; J gene: TRBJ1-4; CDR3 protein: CASSDRDLTLFF
V gene: TRBV12-5; clone size: NA; J gene: TRBJ2-2; CDR3 protein: CASGPTWTGLPGELFF
V gene: TRBV19; clone size: NA; J gene: TRBJ2-3; CDR3 protein: CASSHPGRSDTQYF
V gene: TRBV6-5; clone size: NA; J gene: TRBJ2-1; CDR3 protein: CASSLSAGGPSSYNEQFF
V gene: TRBV6-1; clone size: few; J gene: TRBJ2-1; CDR3 protein: CASVLEGRGFPQTYNEQFF
V gene: TRBV9; clone size: few; J gene: TRBJ2-1; CDR3 protein: CASSATTAVSRNEQFF
V gene: TRBV7-9; clone size: many; J gene: TRBJ1-2; CDR3 protein: CASSPTGTGRGYTF
V gene: TRBV7-8; clone size: NA; J gene: TRBJ2-7; CDR3 protein: CARSLVWDRAYEQYF
V gene: TRBV27; clone size: NA; J gene: TRBJ2-5; CDR3 protein: CASRPAGSQETQYF
V gene: TRBV7-8; clone size: NA; J gene: TRBJ2-2; CDR3 protein: CASSLDSLFIDTGELFF
V gene: TRBV7-9; clone size: NA; J gene: TRBJ2-2; CDR3 protein: CASSRTTGGELFF
V gene: TRBV7-9; clone size: NA; J gene: TRBJ2-5; CDR3 protein: CASSSDGATQYF
V gene: TRBV12-3/TRBV12-4; clone size: few; J gene: TRBJ2-7; CDR3 protein: CASSWGLAGVSPYEQYF
V gene: TRBV6-5; clone size: NA; J gene: TRBJ1-6; CDR3 protein: CASSYSASWGRSYNSPLHF
V gene: TRBV19; clone size: NA; J gene: TRBJ2-1; CDR3 protein: CASNPGHNEQFF
V gene: TRBV12-3/TRBV12-4; clone size: NA; J gene: TRBJ2-1; CDR3 protein: CASRTNYRKSYNEQFF
V gene: TRBV2; clone size: NA; J gene: TRBJ2-2; CDR3 protein: CASKEDRGFAGELFF
V gene: TRBV7-2; clone size: many; J gene: TRBJ1-6; CDR3 protein: CASSSPRTGWGALHF
V gene: TRBV29-1; clone size: NA; J gene: TRBJ1-1; CDR3 protein: CSVVSTEAFF
V gene: TRBV7-3; clone size: NA; J gene: TRBJ2-1; CDR3 protein: CASSGDRVYNEQFF
V gene: TRBV2; clone size: NA; J gene: TRBJ1-2; CDR3 protein: CASIVGVYGYTF
V gene: TRBV24-1; clone size: NA; J gene: TRBJ1-6; CDR3 protein: CATSDSRLTGADNSPLHF
V gene: TRBV29-1; clone size: few; J gene: TRBJ1-1; CDR3 protein: CSVQKTGAGNTEAFF
V gene: TRBV12-3/TRBV12-4; clone size: few; J gene: TRBJ1-1; CDR3 protein: CASRPIGTAPEAFF
V gene: TRBV7-6; clone size: NA; J gene: TRBJ1-2; CDR3 protein: CASSLGSSANYGYTF
V gene: TRBV5-6; clone size: few; J gene: TRBJ2-7; CDR3 protein: CASSLEGVLANYEQYF
V gene: TRBV12-3/TRBV12-4; clone size: NA; J gene: TRBJ1-2; CDR3 protein: CASSLAVLGKGYTF
V gene: TRBV12-3/TRBV12-4; clone size: many; J gene: TRBJ2-5; CDR3 protein: CASRLLGGGGETQYF
V gene: TRBV6-6; clone size: NA; J gene: TRBJ2-1; CDR3 protein: CASSQTGTGGNEQFF
V gene: TRBV12-3/TRBV12-4; clone size: NA; J gene: TRBJ2-5; CDR3 protein: CASSPSDGSEETQYF
V gene: TRBV25-1; clone size: few; J gene: TRBJ2-5; CDR3 protein: CASEGVRDTETQYF
V gene: TRBV5-5; clone size: once; J gene: TRBJ1-5; CDR3 protein: CASSPHQVTTGVTSNQPQHF
V gene: TRBV10-2; clone size: few; J gene: TRBJ1-1; CDR3 protein: CASRDSSTEAFF
V gene: TRBV27; clone size: few; J gene: TRBJ1-5; CDR3 protein: CASSLRGWPQHF
V gene: TRBV7-8; clone size: many; J gene: TRBJ2-2; CDR3 protein: CASSVDSGTNTGELFF
V gene: TRBV7-9; clone size: NA; J gene: TRBJ1-2; CDR3 protein: CASSKTQETYGYTF
V gene: TRBV29-1; clone size: NA; J gene: TRBJ1-2; CDR3 protein: CSVVAGGVYGYTF
V gene: TRBV7-9; clone size: few; J gene: TRBJ2-5; CDR3 protein: CASSLVRASQGRAQYF
V gene: TRBV27; clone size: few; J gene: TRBJ1-1; CDR3 protein: CASSKLRGQDTEAFF
V gene: TRBV7-9; clone size: NA; J gene: TRBJ1-1; CDR3 protein: CASSLGLRQGDTEAFF
V gene: TRBV6-2/TRBV6-3; clone size: NA; J gene: TRBJ2-1; CDR3 protein: CASLRSGPRIDNEQFF
V gene: TRBV7-9; clone size: few; J gene: TRBJ2-3; CDR3 protein: CASSYIAGDLTDTQYF
V gene: TRBV6-6; clone size: few; J gene: TRBJ2-7; CDR3 protein: CASSYGGAEQYF
V gene: TRBV11-2; clone size: few; J gene: TRBJ2-1; CDR3 protein: CASASEWGGLLNEQFF
V gene: TRBV7-6; clone size: NA; J gene: TRBJ2-7; CDR3 protein: CASSPAGLTYEQYF
V gene: TRBV5-4; clone size: few; J gene: TRBJ2-1; CDR3 protein: CASSLRTGRINEQFF
V gene: TRBV27; clone size: NA; J gene: TRBJ2-5; CDR3 protein: CASSLTSGSVGETQYF
V gene: TRBV29-1; clone size: NA; J gene: TRBJ2-4; CDR3 protein: CSVYGPGGKNIQYF
V gene: TRBV27; clone size: NA; J gene: TRBJ2-2; CDR3 protein: CATKQHTGELFF
V gene: TRBV9; clone size: NA; J gene: TRBJ1-1; CDR3 protein: CASSMGGRGTEAFF
V gene: TRBV7-2; clone size: many; J gene: TRBJ2-5; CDR3 protein: CASSLEDSQETQYF
V gene: TRBV7-8; clone size: many; J gene: TRBJ2-2; CDR3 protein: CASSHGGTGELFF
V gene: TRBV4-1; clone size: NA; J gene: TRBJ2-6; CDR3 protein: CASSQVGPVLGANVLTF
V gene: TRBV7-9; clone size: many; J gene: TRBJ1-3; CDR3 protein: CASSLARDSGNTIYF
V gene: TRBV7-6; clone size: NA; J gene: TRBJ2-1; CDR3 protein: CASSLSDTSYNEQFF